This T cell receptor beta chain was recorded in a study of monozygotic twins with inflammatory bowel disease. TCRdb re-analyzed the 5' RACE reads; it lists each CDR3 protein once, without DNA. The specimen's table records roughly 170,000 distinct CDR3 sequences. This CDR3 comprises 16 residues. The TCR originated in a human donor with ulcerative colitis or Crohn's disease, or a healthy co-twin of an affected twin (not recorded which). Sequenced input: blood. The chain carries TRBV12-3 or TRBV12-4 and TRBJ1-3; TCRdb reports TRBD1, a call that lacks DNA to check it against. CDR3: CASSLEGPSSGNTIYF.